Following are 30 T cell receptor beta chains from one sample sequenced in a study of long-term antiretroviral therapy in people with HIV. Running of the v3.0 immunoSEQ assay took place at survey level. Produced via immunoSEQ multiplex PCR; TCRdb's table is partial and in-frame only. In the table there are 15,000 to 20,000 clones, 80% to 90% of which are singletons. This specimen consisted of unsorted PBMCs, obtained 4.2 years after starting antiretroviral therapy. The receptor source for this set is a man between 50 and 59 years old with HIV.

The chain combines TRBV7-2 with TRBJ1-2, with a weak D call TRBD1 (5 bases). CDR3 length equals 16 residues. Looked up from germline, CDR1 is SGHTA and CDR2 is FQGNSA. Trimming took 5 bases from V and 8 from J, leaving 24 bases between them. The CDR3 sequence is CASSAPADSLRWGYTF. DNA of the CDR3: TGTGCCAGCAGCGCTCCTGCAGACAGTCTAAGATGGGGCTACACCTTC.

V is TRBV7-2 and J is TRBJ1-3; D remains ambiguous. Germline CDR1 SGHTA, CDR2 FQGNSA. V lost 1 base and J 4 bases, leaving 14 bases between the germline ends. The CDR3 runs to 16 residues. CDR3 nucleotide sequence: TGTGCCAGCAGCTTAGAGTCCCCAGTAGGGGGAAACACCATATATTTT. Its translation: CASSLESPVGGNTIYF.

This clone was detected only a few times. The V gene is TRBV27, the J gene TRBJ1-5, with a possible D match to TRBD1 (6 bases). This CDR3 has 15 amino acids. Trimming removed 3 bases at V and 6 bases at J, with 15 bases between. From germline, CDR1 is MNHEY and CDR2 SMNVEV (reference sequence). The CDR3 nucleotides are TGTGCCAGCAGTTTGGACAGCAACCCCGGTCAGCCCCAGCATTTT. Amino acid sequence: CASSLDSNPGQPQHF.

The CDR3 spells CASSLVDNNEQFF. CDR3 DNA sequence: TGTGCCAGCAGTTTAGTCGATAACAATGAGCAGTTCTTC. The V gene is TRBV27, the J gene TRBJ2-1; D call uncertain. In germline, CDR1 is MNHEY, CDR2 SMNVEV (reference sequence). Trimming took off 2 bases at V and 5 bases at J, with 7 bases between the two ends. This CDR3 is 13 amino acids long.

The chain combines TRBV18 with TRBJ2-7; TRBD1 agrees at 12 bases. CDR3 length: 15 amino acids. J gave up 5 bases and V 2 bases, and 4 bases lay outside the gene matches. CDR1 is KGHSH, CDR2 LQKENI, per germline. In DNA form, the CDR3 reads TGTGCCAGCTCACCAGGGGACAGGGGGCTCGACGAGCAGTACTTC. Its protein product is CASSPGDRGLDEQYF.

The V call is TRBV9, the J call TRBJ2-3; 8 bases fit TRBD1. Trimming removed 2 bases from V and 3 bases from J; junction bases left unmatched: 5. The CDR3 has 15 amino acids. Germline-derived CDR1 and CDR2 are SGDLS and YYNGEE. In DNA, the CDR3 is TGTGCCAGCAGCGTGACAGGGGACGGAACAGATACGCAGTATTTT. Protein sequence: CASSVTGDGTDTQYF.

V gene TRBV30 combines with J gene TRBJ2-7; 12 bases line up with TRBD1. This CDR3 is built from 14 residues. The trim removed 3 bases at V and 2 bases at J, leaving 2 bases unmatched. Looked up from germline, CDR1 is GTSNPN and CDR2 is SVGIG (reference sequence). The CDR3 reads CAWRGQGAAYEQYF. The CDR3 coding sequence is TGTGCCTGGAGGGGACAGGGGGCGGCCTACGAGCAGTACTTC.

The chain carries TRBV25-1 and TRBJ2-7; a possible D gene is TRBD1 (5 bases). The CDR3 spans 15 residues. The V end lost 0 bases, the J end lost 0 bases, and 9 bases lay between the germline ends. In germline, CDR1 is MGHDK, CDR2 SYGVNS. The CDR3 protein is CASSEYVGASYEQYF. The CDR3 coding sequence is TGTGCCAGCAGTGAATACGTTGGGGCCTCCTACGAGCAGTACTTC.

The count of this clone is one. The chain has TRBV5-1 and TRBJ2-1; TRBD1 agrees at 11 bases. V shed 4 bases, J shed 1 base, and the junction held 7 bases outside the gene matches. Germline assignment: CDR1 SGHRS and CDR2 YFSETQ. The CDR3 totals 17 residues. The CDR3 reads CASSGGQGAVSYNEQFF. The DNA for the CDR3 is TGCGCCAGCAGCGGAGGACAGGGGGCAGTGTCCTACAATGAGCAGTTCTTC. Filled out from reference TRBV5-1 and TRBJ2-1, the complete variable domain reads KAGVTQTPRYLIKTRGQQVTLSCSPISGHRSVSWYQQTPGQGLQFLFEYFSETQRNKGNFPGRFSGRQFSNSRSEMNVSTLELGDSALYLCASSGGQGAVSYNEQFFGPGTRLTVL.

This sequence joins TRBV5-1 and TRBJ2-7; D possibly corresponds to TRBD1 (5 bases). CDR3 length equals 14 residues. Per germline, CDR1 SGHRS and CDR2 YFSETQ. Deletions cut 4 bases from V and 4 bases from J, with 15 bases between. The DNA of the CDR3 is TGCGCCAGCAGCCCAGCAGGGCGACAATACGAGCAGTACTTC. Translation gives CASSPAGRQYEQYF. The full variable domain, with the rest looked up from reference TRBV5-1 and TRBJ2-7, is KAGVTQTPRYLIKTRGQQVTLSCSPISGHRSVSWYQQTPGQGLQFLFEYFSETQRNKGNFPGRFSGRQFSNSRSEMNVSTLELGDSALYLCASSPAGRQYEQYFGPGTRLTVT.

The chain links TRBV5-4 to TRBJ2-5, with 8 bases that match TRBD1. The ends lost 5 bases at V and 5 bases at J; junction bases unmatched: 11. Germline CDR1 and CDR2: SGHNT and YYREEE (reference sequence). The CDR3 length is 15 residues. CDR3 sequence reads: CASRTPDRDPETQYF. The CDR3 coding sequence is TGTGCCAGCAGAACCCCGGACAGGGACCCGGAGACCCAGTACTTC.

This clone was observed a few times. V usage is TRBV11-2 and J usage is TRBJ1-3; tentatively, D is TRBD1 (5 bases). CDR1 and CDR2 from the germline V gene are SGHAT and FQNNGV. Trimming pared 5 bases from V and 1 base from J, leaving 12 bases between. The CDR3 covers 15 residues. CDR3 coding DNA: TGTGCCAGCAGCGCTACAGGTGCTTCTGGAAACACCATATATTTT. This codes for CASSATGASGNTIYF.

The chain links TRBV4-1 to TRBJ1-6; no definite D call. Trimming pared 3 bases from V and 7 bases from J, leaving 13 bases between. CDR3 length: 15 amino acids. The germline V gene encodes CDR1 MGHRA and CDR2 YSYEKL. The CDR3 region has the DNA TGCGCCAGCAGCCACGTGCCCTCTGAAAATTCACCCCTCCACTTT. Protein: CASSHVPSENSPLHF.

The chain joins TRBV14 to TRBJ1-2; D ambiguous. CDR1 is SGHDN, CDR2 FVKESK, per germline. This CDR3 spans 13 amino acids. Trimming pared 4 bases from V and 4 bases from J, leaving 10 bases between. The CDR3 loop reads CASSPSDGYGYTF. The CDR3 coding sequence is TGTGCCAGCAGCCCAAGCGACGGCTATGGCTACACCTTC. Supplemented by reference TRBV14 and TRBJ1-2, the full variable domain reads EAGVTQFPSHSVIEKGQTVTLRCDPISGHDNLYWYRRVMGKEIKFLLHFVKESKQDESGMPNNRFLAERTGGTYSTLKVQPAELEDSGVYFCASSPSDGYGYTFGSGTRLTVV.

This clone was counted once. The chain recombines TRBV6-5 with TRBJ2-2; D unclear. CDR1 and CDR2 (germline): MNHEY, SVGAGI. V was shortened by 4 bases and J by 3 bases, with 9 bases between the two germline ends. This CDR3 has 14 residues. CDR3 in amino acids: CASSSARYTGELFF. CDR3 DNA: TGTGCCAGCAGTTCCGCCAGGTACACCGGGGAGCTGTTTTTT.

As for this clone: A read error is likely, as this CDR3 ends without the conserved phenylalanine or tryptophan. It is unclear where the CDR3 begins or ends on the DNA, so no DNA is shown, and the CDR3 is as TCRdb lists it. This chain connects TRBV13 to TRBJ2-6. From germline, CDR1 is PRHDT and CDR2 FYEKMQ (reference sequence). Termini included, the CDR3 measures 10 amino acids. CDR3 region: CASRSDGLPR.

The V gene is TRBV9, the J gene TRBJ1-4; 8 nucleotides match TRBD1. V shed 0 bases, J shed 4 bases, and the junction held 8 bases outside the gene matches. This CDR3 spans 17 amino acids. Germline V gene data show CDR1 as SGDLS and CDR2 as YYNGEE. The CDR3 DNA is TGTGCCAGCAGCGTAGGGGCAGGGGGCGGCGGTAATGAAAAACTGTTTTTT. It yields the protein CASSVGAGGGGNEKLFF.

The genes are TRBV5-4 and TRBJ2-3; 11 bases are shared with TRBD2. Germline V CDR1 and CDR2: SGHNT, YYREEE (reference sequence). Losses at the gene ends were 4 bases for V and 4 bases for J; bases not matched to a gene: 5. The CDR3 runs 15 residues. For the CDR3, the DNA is TGTGCCAGCAGCCCTAGCGGGGGGTACCCAGATACGCAGTATTTT. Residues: CASSPSGGYPDTQYF.

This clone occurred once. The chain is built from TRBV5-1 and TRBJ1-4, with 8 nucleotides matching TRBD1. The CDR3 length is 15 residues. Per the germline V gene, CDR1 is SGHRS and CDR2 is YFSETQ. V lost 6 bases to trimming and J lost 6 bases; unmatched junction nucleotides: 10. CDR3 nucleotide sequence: TGCGCCAGCACCCTCTCAGACAGGGGAGATGAAAAACTGTTTTTT. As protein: CASTLSDRGDEKLFF. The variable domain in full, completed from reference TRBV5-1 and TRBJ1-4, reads KAGVTQTPRYLIKTRGQQVTLSCSPISGHRSVSWYQQTPGQGLQFLFEYFSETQRNKGNFPGRFSGRQFSNSRSEMNVSTLELGDSALYLCASTLSDRGDEKLFFGSGTQLSVL.

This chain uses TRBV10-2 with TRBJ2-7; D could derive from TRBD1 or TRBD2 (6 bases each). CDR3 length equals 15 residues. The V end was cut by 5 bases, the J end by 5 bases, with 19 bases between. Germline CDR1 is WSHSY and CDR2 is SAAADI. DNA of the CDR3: TGCGCCAGCAGTCCCAACCGACTAGGACAGAACGAGCAGTACTTC. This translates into CASSPNRLGQNEQYF.

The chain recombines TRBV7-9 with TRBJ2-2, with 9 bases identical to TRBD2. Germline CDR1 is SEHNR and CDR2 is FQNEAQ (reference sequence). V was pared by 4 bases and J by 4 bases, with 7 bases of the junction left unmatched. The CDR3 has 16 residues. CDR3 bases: TGTGCCAGCAGCTCAACTAGCGGGCCGAGCACCGGGGAGCTGTTTTTT. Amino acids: CASSSTSGPSTGELFF.

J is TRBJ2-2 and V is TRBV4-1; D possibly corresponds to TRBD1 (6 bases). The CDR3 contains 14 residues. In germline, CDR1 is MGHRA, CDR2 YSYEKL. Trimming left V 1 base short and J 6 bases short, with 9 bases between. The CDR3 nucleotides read TGCGCCAGCAGCCAAGTACAGGGCTCCGGGGAGCTGTTTTTT. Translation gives CASSQVQGSGELFF.

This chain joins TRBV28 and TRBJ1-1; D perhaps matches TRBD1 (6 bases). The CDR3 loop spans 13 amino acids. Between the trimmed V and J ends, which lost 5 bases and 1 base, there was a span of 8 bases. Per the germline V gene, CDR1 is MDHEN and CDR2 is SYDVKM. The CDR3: CASSTTGNTEAFF. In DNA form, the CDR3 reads TGTGCCAGCAGTACGACAGGGAACACTGAAGCTTTCTTT. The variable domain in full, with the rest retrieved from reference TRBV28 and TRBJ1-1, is DVKVTQSSRYLVKRTGEKVFLECVQDMDHENMFWYRQDPGLGLRLIYFSYDVKMKEKGDIPEGYSVSREKKERFSLILESASTNQTSMYLCASSTTGNTEAFFGQGTRLTVV.

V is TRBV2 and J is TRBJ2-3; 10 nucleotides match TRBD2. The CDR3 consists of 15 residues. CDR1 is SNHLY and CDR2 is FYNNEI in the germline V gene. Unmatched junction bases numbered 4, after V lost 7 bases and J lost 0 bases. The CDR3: CASTSGGASTDTQYF. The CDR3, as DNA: TGTGCCAGCACTAGCGGGGGAGCAAGCACAGATACGCAGTATTTT.

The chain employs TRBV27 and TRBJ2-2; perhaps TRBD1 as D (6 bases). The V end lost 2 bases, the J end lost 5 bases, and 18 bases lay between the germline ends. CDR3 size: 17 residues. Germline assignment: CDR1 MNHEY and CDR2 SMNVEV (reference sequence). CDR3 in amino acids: CASSLVVASQGTGELFF. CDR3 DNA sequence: TGTGCCAGCAGTTTAGTCGTGGCTAGTCAGGGGACCGGGGAGCTGTTTTTT.

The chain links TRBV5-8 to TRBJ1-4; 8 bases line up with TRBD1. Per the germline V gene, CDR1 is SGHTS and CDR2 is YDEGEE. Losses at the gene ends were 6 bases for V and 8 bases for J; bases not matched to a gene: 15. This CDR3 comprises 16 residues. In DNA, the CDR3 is TGTGCCAGCACCTCGGGGCAGGGGGCGTTCGGGGAAAAACTGTTTTTT. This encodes CASTSGQGAFGEKLFF.

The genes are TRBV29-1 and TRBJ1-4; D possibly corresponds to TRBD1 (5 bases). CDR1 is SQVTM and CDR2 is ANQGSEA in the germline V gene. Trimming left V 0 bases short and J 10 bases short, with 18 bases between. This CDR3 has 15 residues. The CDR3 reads CSVEEDDRERGKLFF. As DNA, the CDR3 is TGCAGCGTTGAAGAAGATGACAGAGAAAGGGGAAAACTGTTTTTT.

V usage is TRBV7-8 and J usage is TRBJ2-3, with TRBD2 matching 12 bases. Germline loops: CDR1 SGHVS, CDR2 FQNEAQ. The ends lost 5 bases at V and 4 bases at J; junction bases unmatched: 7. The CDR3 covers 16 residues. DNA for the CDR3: TGTGCCAGCAGCCCGCGACTAGCGGGGGCGGCAGATACGCAGTATTTT. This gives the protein CASSPRLAGAADTQYF.

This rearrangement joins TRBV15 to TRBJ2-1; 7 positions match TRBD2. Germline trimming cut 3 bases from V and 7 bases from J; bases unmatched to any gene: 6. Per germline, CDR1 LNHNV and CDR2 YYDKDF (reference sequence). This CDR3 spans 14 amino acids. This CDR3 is CATSRPGTINEQFF. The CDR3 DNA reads TGTGCCACCAGCAGGCCAGGGACTATTAATGAGCAGTTCTTC.

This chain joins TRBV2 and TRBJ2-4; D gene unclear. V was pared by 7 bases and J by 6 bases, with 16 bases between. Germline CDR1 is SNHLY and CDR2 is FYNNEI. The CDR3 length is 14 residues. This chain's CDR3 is CASTLDRARNIQYF. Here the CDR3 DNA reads TGTGCCAGCACCCTGGACCGAGCTCGAAACATTCAGTACTTC.